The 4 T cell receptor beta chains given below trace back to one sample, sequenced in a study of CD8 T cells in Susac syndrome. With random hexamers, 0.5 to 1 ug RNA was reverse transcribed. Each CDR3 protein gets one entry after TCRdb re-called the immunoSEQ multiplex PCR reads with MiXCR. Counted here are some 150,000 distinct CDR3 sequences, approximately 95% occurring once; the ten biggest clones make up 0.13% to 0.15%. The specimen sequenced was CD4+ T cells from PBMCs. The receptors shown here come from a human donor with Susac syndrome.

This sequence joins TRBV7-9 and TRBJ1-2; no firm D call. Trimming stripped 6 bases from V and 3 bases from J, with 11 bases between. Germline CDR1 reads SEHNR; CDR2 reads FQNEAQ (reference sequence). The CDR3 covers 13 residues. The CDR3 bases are TGTGCCAGCAGACGGTCGGCGGACTATGGCTACACCTTC. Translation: CASRRSADYGYTF.

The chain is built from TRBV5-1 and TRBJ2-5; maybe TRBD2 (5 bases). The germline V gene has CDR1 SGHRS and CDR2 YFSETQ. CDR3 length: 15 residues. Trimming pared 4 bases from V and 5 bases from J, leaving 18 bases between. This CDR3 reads CASSGGLPPTETQYF. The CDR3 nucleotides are TGCGCCAGCAGCGGCGGACTTCCTCCTACGGAGACCCAGTACTTC.

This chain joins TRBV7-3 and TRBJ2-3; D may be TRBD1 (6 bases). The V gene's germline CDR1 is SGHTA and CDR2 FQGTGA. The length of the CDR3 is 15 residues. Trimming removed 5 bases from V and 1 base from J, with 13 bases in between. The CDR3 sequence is CASSRRGLGTDTQYF. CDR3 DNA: TGTGCCAGCAGCCGCAGGGGTCTCGGCACAGATACGCAGTATTTT.

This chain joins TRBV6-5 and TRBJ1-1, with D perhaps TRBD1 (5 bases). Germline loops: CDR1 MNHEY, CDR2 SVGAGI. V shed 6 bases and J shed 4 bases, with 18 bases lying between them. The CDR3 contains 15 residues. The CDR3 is CASRLNPRAATEAFF. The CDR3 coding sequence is TGTGCCAGCAGACTAAACCCCAGGGCGGCCACTGAAGCTTTCTTT.